This TCR beta chain was identified during a study of control samples from healthy donors and cancer patients. Libraries were prepared by immunoSEQ multiplex PCR; TCRdb keeps only in-frame clonotypes and omits some of them. The profile shows some 130,000 clones, around nine tenths of them singletons. Between the trimmed V and J ends, which lost 0 bases and 11 bases, there was a span of 10 bases. CDR1 is MNHEY, CDR2 SVGAGI, per germline. The CDR3 is made up of 12 amino acids. The genes are TRBV6-5 and TRBJ1-1; no clear D. The source of this sequence is a man in his late teens or twenties in good health. Sequenced material: blood. This chain's CDR3 is CASSYSLGKAFF. CDR3 DNA sequence: TGTGCCAGCAGTTACTCGTTAGGGAAGGCTTTCTTT.